This passage covers 24 T cell receptor beta chains from one sample sequenced in a study of T cells in Graves' hyperthyroidism and ophthalmopathy. The CDR3 regions of TCR beta were amplified from RNA transcripts. RT-PCR in the first round (using the HTBI primer set) targeted the TCR CDR3. TCRdb itself ran the multiplex PCR reads through MiXCR, one entry per CDR3 protein. Among hundreds of thousands of distinct CDR3 sequences listed, less than 15% were seen once. Sequenced input: blood. The receptor set was obtained from a woman under 30 with Graves' hyperthyroidism.

The table lists this clonotype with many counts. The chain recombines TRBV11-2 with TRBJ1-5; D perhaps matches TRBD1 (6 bases). The ends were cut back, 5 bases at V and 4 bases at J, with 12 bases in the middle. Germline V gives CDR1 SGHAT, CDR2 FQNNGV. This CDR3 contains 14 residues. CDR3 residues: CASSTTGQNQPQHF. The CDR3 DNA follows: TGTGCCAGCAGCACGACAGGACAAAATCAGCCCCAGCATTTT. Looking up the rest from reference TRBV11-2 and TRBJ1-5 gives the full variable domain: EAGVAQSPRYKIIEKRQSVAFWCNPISGHATLYWYQQILGQGPKLLIQFQNNGVVDDSQLPKDRFSAERLKGVDSTLKIQPAKLEDSAVYLCASSTTGQNQPQHFGDGTRLSIL.

The chain recombines TRBV27 with TRBJ2-2, with TRBD1 matching 10 bases. Trimming took 7 bases from V and 5 from J; bases not matched to a gene: 7. The CDR3 extends over 15 amino acids. In germline, CDR1 is MNHEY, CDR2 SMNVEV (reference sequence). The CDR3 nucleotides read TGTGCCAGCAAAGCGGGACAGGGGACGACCGGGGAGCTGTTTTTT. Protein sequence: CASKAGQGTTGELFF.

The sample holds many counts of this clonotype. The V gene is TRBV19, the J gene TRBJ1-2; tentatively, D is TRBD1 (6 bases). V was clipped by 5 bases and J by 6 bases, with 16 bases between them. In germline, CDR1 is LNHDA, CDR2 SQIVND (reference sequence). CDR3 length: 14 amino acids. The chain's CDR3 is CASSPFLGADGYTF. The CDR3 coding sequence is TGTGCCAGTAGTCCCTTCTTGGGGGCGGATGGCTACACCTTC. The variable domain in full, completed from reference TRBV19 and TRBJ1-2, reads DGGITQSPKYLFRKEGQNVTLSCEQNLNHDAMYWYRQDPGQGLRLIYYSQIVNDFQKGDIAEGYSVSREKKESFPLTVTSAQKNPTAFYLCASSPFLGADGYTFGSGTRLTVV.

This clonotype was counted many times. The chain couples TRBV3-1 to TRBJ2-1, with 8 positions matching TRBD1. V lost 1 base, J lost 3 bases, and 14 bases stayed unmatched. The CDR3 runs 19 residues. Germline CDR1 and CDR2: LGHDT and YNNKEL (reference sequence). The DNA of the CDR3 is TGTGCCAGCAGCCAAGCAGGGGGCACAGGGTATGATTACTACAATGAGCAGTTCTTC. Its protein product is CASSQAGGTGYDYYNEQFF.

This clonotype was recorded many times. This chain uses TRBV5-8 with TRBJ1-4; D is unresolved. V was pared by 1 base and J by 0 bases, with 7 bases between. This CDR3 has 15 residues. Germline CDR1 and CDR2: SGHTS and YDEGEE. The DNA of the CDR3 is TGTGCCAGCAGCTTGCGTGCGACAACTAATGAAAAACTGTTTTTT. Protein product: CASSLRATTNEKLFF.

The rearrangement links TRBV10-3 to TRBJ2-3, with D hard to call. The germline CDR1 and CDR2 sequences are ENHRY and SYGVKD. V was pared by 0 bases and J by 5 bases, with 9 bases between. This CDR3 is 14 amino acids long. In nucleotides, the CDR3 is TGTGCCATCAGTGAGTCGACGGCCCGAGATACGCAGTATTTT. Translating it yields CAISESTARDTQYF.

This clonotype was observed at least ten times. The chain recombines TRBV28 with TRBJ1-1; no clear D gene. Trimming took 2 bases from V and 7 from J, leaving 5 bases between them. Per the germline V gene, CDR1 is MDHEN and CDR2 is SYDVKM. This CDR3 comprises 11 residues. The CDR3 DNA reads as TGTGCCAGCAGTTTAGAGTTTGAAGCTTTCTTT. It encodes CASSLEFEAFF.

This clonotype was seen many times. The chain joins TRBV28 to TRBJ2-7; D not resolved. V shed 6 bases and J shed 1 base, with 16 bases lying between them. The CDR3 is 15 residues long. The germline V gene encodes CDR1 MDHEN and CDR2 SYDVKM. This CDR3 is CASSGAPDRSYEQYF. CDR3 sequence (DNA): TGTGCCAGCAGCGGCGCGCCAGACCGATCCTACGAGCAGTACTTC.

Remarks on this clonotype: Its ends do not fully match the called genes, so a read error is possible. The rearrangement links TRBV29-1 to TRBJ1-1; tentative D call: TRBD1 (5 bases). Germline CDR1 and CDR2: SQVTM and ANQGSEA. The CDR3 totals 13 residues. The CDR3 spells CSVGGRMNTEALF. CDR3 in DNA: TGCAGCGTTGGGGGACGGATGAACACTGAAGCTCTCTTT.

CDR3 in amino acids: CASRLDSINTGELFF. In nucleotides, the CDR3 is TGTGCCAGCAGATTAGACAGTATCAACACCGGGGAGCTGTTTTTT. The rearrangement links TRBV5-5 to TRBJ2-2, with D perhaps TRBD1 (5 bases). V was clipped by 5 bases and J by 2 bases, with 13 bases between them. The CDR3 totals 15 residues. CDR1 is SGHKS and CDR2 is YYEKEE in the germline V gene (reference sequence). The full variable domain, with the rest looked up from reference TRBV5-5 and TRBJ2-2, is DAGVTQSPTHLIKTRGQQVTLRCSPISGHKSVSWYQQVLGQGPQFIFQYYEKEERGRGNFPDRFSARQFPNYSSELNVNALLLGDSALYLCASRLDSINTGELFFGEGSRLTVL.

This clonotype is categorized as medium-sized. The rearrangement links TRBV3-1 to TRBJ2-3; 11 bases line up with TRBD2. The CDR3 covers 22 residues. V gave up 0 bases and J gave up 2 bases; unmatched junction bases: 19. CDR1 and CDR2 from the germline V gene are LGHDT and YNNKEL (reference sequence). For the CDR3, the DNA is TGTGCCAGCAGCCAAGAATGGTATCTGGAGCCTAGCGGGAGGTTTGACACAGATACGCAGTATTTT. This encodes CASSQEWYLEPSGRFDTDTQYF.

This clonotype was picked up many times. The gene calls are TRBV20-1 and TRBJ2-3, with TRBD1 identical over 9 bases. J lost 4 bases, V lost 6 bases, and 5 bases had no gene match. Germline CDR1 reads DFQATT; CDR2 reads SNEGSKA (reference sequence). CDR3 length equals 13 residues. Here the CDR3 reads CSALWTGADTQYF. The CDR3 DNA reads as TGCAGTGCATTGTGGACAGGGGCAGATACGCAGTATTTT.

This clonotype appeared many times. J is TRBJ2-7 and V is TRBV7-2; the D is unclear. Trimming left V 5 bases short and J 7 bases short, with 18 bases between. CDR3 length: 14 amino acids. Germline V gene sequence: CDR1 SGHTA, CDR2 FQGNSA. The CDR3 loop reads CASSPRHDLWEQYF. The CDR3 region has the DNA TGTGCCAGCAGCCCTCGTCATGACCTGTGGGAGCAGTACTTC.

A few counts support this clonotype. The chain couples TRBV19 to TRBJ2-7, with D perhaps TRBD2 (6 bases). Germline V gene data show CDR1 as LNHDA and CDR2 as SQIVND (reference sequence). The V gene lost 2 bases and the J gene lost 0 bases, with 11 bases spanning the gap. The CDR3 loop spans 15 amino acids. CDR3 DNA: TGTGCCAGTAGTATATTTGCTAGCGTCTCCTACGAGCAGTACTTC. As protein: CASSIFASVSYEQYF.

Ten or more counts support this clonotype. CDR3 nucleotides: TGTGCCAGCAGTTCTACAGAGAACACTGAAGCTTTCTTT. Amino acids: CASSSTENTEAFF. The rearrangement uses TRBV6-1 and TRBJ1-1; D gene uncertain. V dropped 5 bases and J dropped 1 base, with 8 bases sitting between them. From germline, CDR1 is MNHNS and CDR2 SASEGT. The CDR3 is 13 residues long.

The chain carries TRBV20-1 and TRBJ2-7; 8 bases are shared with TRBD2. This CDR3 contains 11 residues. Germline V gives CDR1 DFQATT, CDR2 SNEGSKA (reference sequence). Unmatched junction bases numbered 2, after V lost 8 bases and J lost 2 bases. This CDR3 reads CSPGRAYEQYF. CDR3 nucleotides: TGCAGTCCCGGGAGGGCCTACGAGCAGTACTTC.

This clonotype was found many times. The chain carries TRBV3-1 and TRBJ1-4, with D tentatively TRBD1 (6 bases). Germline V gene sequence: CDR1 LGHDT, CDR2 YNNKEL (reference sequence). The CDR3 totals 14 residues. V lost 3 bases and J lost 8, with 13 bases in between. The CDR3 sequence is CASSHSGEKEKLFF. DNA for the CDR3: TGTGCCAGCAGCCACTCAGGGGAGAAGGAAAAACTGTTTTTT.

This clonotype came up many times. This chain links TRBV20-1 with TRBJ2-3, with 7 bases matching TRBD1. The trim removed 4 bases at V and 0 bases at J, leaving 10 bases unmatched. This CDR3 region has 16 residues. Germline V gives CDR1 DFQATT, CDR2 SNEGSKA (reference sequence). The CDR3 nucleotides read TGCAGTGCTACTTCCCGGACAGGTGGAAGCACAGATACGCAGTATTTT. It encodes CSATSRTGGSTDTQYF.

This clonotype showed up many times. The chain carries TRBV6-1 and TRBJ1-2; D possibly corresponds to TRBD1 (5 bases). The ends were cut back, 5 bases at V and 4 bases at J, with 17 bases in the middle. Germline V gene sequence: CDR1 MNHNS, CDR2 SASEGT. The CDR3 loop spans 15 amino acids. The CDR3 is CASSTGLRDLYGYTF. In DNA, the CDR3 is TGTGCCAGCAGTACGGGCCTCAGGGATCTCTATGGCTACACCTTC.

Comments on this clonotype: At one boundary the junction diverges from the germline segment, which might be a read error. The gene calls are TRBV29-1 and TRBJ2-4; either TRBD1 or TRBD2 may fit D (5 bases each). The CDR3 runs 13 residues. Germline V CDR1 and CDR2: SQVTM, ANQGSEA. The CDR3 protein is CSIEEEGFNIQYF. The CDR3 DNA follows: TGTAGCATTGAAGAAGAGGGGTTTAACATTCAGTACTTC.

This clonotype was found many times. The rearrangement links TRBV28 to TRBJ2-5; the D is unclear. Germline CDR1 reads MDHEN; CDR2 reads SYDVKM. Trimming left V 6 bases short and J 5 bases short, with 7 bases between. This CDR3 region has 11 residues. The CDR3 here is CASSQIETQYF. DNA of the CDR3: TGTGCCAGCAGCCAGATTGAGACCCAGTACTTC.

This clonotype was seen repeatedly, ten times or more. The chain is built from TRBV28 and TRBJ2-7; maybe TRBD1 (6 bases). Germline loops: CDR1 MDHEN, CDR2 SYDVKM. Trimming removed 6 bases at V and 3 bases at J, with 18 bases between. This CDR3 is built from 15 residues. The CDR3 is CASSLGAGVVYEQYF. The CDR3 DNA follows: TGTGCCAGCAGCTTGGGGGCAGGGGTGGTCTACGAGCAGTACTTC.

This clonotype was seen many times. The CDR3 here is CASSLIRPGAMIRTDTQYF. DNA of the CDR3: TGTGCCAGCAGTTTAATCAGGCCAGGGGCGATGATAAGAACAGATACGCAGTATTTT. This chain joins TRBV27 and TRBJ2-3; D possibly corresponds to TRBD1 (6 bases). Germline V lookup: CDR1 MNHEY, CDR2 SMNVEV (reference sequence). V lost 2 bases, J lost 3 bases, and 24 bases lay in between. This CDR3 region has 19 residues.

This clonotype was seen ten or more times. The chain is built from TRBV5-8 and TRBJ2-5; either TRBD1 or TRBD2 may fit D (5 bases each). CDR1 and CDR2 from the germline V gene are SGHTS and YDEGEE. The CDR3 has 15 amino acids. V gave up 4 bases and J gave up 1 base, with 14 bases separating them. CDR3 DNA sequence: TGTGCCAGCAGCCGTCGCCGGGACGGCCAAGAGACCCAGTACTTC. Translating gives CASSRRRDGQETQYF.